This TCR beta chain was retrieved from a study of T-cell memory formation after mild COVID-19. About the study: Clustering of TCRs was largely donor specific.

V was trimmed by 7 bases and J by 7 bases, leaving 20 bases between them. Germline V gene sequence: CDR1 DFQATT, CDR2 SNEGSKA (reference sequence). The CDR3 has 14 amino acids. In its sample, this clonotype was seen a few times. One entry per CDR3 protein results from TCRdb running MiXCR on the 5' RACE reads. Seen here are around 49,000 distinct CDR3 sequences, roughly a quarter observed once, and the top ten hold about two fifths. The sequence derives from a man between 18 and 35 years old who had mild COVID-19 (a few samples of this study predate the infection). Cell type and time point are not known. Specimen: PBMCs or a T cell subset sorted from them (not recorded which). V gene TRBV20-1 combines with J gene TRBJ2-1; the D gene is possibly TRBD1 (5 bases). In nucleotides, the CDR3 is TGCAGTGATCGTACGTGGGGCCCTGGGAATGAGCAGTTCTTC. Its protein product is CSDRTWGPGNEQFF.